The 5 T cell receptor beta chains below all came from one sample that was sequenced in a study of OX40 agonist ivuxolimab in advanced cancers. Sequenced by immunoSEQ multiplex PCR; TCRdb stores in-frame clones only, minus some. The profile shows under 80,000 clones, around 86% of them singletons. Sequencing used CD4+ or CD8+ T cells sorted from blood, obtained in a trial of the OX40 agonist ivuxolimab. The receptor source for this set is an adult with an advanced solid tumor such as melanoma, head and neck, liver or kidney cancer.

The V call is TRBV10-3, the J call TRBJ2-7, with D tentatively TRBD2 (6 bases). The V end was cut by 6 bases, the J end by 5 bases, with 14 bases between. Germline V gives CDR1 ENHRY, CDR2 SYGVKD. The CDR3 has 13 amino acids. The CDR3 DNA reads TGTGCCATCAGGCTTTCCGGGAGCCACGAGCAGTACTTC. It codes for CAIRLSGSHEQYF.

The V call is TRBV15, the J call TRBJ2-5, with TRBD1 matching over 7 bases. CDR1 LNHNV and CDR2 YYDKDF come from the germline V gene (reference sequence). The CDR3 totals 14 residues. The trim removed 8 bases at V and 1 base at J, leaving 7 bases unmatched. The CDR3 DNA reads as TGTGCCACCCGGGACAGCACGGCCCAAGAGACCCAGTACTTC. As protein: CATRDSTAQETQYF. The full variable domain, its missing parts supplied by reference TRBV15 and TRBJ2-5, is DAMVIQNPRYQVTQFGKPVTLSCSQTLNHNVMYWYQQKSSQAPKLLFHYYDKDFNNEADTPDNFQSRRPNTSFCFLDIRSPGLGDTAMYLCATRDSTAQETQYFGPGTRLLVL.

This clone was counted between two and nine times. This sequence joins TRBV4-1 and TRBJ2-1; a weak D match, TRBD2 (6 bases). The germline V gene has CDR1 MGHRA and CDR2 YSYEKL. The CDR3 has 17 amino acids. With 0 bases removed from V and 2 bases from J, the gap between germline ends came to 14 bases. Here the CDR3 reads CASSQDLPGVPYNEQFF. CDR3 nucleotide sequence: TGCGCCAGCAGCCAAGATCTTCCGGGAGTTCCCTACAATGAGCAGTTCTTC.

The chain recombines TRBV10-3 with TRBJ1-1; perhaps TRBD1 as D (5 bases). This CDR3 is built from 14 residues. From germline, CDR1 is ENHRY and CDR2 SYGVKD. V dropped 2 bases and J dropped 5 bases, with 12 bases sitting between them. This CDR3 is CAISEGGGKTEAFF. CDR3 bases: TGTGCCATCAGTGAGGGGGGGGGAAAGACTGAAGCTTTCTTT.

J is TRBJ1-1 and V is TRBV6-5, with unresolved D. Trimming left V 5 bases short and J 5 bases short, with 15 bases between. The CDR3 has 14 amino acids. Germline assignment: CDR1 MNHEY and CDR2 SVGAGI. CDR3 in amino acids: CASSRGGRGTEAFF. Written as DNA, the CDR3 is TGTGCCAGCAGTAGAGGAGGGCGGGGTACTGAAGCTTTCTTT.